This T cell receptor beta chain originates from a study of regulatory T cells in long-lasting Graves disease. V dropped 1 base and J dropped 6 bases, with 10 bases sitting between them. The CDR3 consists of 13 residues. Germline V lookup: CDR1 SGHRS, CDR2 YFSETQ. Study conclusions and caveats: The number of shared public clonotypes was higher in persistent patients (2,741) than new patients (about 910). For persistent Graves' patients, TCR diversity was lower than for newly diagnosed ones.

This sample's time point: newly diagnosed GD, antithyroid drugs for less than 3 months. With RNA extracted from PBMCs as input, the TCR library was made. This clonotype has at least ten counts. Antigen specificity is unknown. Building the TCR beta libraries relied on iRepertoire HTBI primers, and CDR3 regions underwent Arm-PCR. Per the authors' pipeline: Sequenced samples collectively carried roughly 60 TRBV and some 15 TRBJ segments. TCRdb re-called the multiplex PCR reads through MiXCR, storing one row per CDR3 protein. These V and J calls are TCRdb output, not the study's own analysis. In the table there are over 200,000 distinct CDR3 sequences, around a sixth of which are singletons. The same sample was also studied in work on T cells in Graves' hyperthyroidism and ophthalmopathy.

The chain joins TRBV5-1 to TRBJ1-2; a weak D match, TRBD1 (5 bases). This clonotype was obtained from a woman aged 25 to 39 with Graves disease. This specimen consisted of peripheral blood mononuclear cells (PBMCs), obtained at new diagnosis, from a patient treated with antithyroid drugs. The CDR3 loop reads CASSLSSQDGYTF. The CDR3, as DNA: TGCGCCAGCAGCTTGTCGTCACAGGATGGCTACACCTTC.